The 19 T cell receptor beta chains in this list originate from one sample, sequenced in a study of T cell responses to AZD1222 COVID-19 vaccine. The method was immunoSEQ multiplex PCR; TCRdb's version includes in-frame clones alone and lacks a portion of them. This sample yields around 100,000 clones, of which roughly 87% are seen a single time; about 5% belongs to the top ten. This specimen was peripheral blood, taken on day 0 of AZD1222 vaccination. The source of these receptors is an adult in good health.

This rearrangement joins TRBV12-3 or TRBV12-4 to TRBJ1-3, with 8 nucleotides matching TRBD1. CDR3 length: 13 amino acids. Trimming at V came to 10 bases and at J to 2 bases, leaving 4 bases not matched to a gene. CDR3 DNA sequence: TGTGCCACCCTACAGGGGGCTGGAAACACCATATATTTT. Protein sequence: CATLQGAGNTIYF.

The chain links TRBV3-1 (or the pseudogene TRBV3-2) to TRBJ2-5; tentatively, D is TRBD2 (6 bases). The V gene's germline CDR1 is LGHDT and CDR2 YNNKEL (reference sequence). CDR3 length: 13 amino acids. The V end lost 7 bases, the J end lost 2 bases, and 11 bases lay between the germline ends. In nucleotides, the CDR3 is TGTGCCAGCAAAGTGGCGGGACAAGAGACCCAGTACTTC. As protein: CASKVAGQETQYF.

For the CDR3, the DNA is TGTGCCAGCAGCTTAATAGGGGTGGATGAGCAGTTCTTC. The encoded protein is CASSLIGVDEQFF. This chain connects TRBV7-3 to TRBJ2-1, with D tentatively TRBD1 (5 bases). V gave up 1 base and J gave up 8 bases, with 9 bases separating them. CDR3 length equals 13 residues. Per germline, CDR1 SGHTA and CDR2 FQGTGA.

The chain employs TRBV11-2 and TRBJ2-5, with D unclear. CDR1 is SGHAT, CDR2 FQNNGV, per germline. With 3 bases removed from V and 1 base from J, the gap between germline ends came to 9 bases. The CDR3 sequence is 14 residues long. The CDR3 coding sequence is TGTGCCAGCAGCTTTGGCCGAGCCCAAGAGACCCAGTACTTC. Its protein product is CASSFGRAQETQYF.

CDR3 amino acids: CAVGGPPYEQYF. The CDR3, as DNA: TGTGCGGTGGGGGGGCCCCCCTACGAGCAGTACTTC. The chain is built from TRBV19 and TRBJ2-7; TRBD2 might be the D (7 bases). CDR1 and CDR2 from the germline V gene are LNHDA and SQIVND (reference sequence). The CDR3 spans 12 residues.

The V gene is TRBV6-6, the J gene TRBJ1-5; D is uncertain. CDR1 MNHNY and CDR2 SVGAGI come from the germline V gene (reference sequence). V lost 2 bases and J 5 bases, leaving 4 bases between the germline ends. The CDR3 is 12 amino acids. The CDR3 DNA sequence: TGTGCCAGCAGTTACGAGGATCAGCCCCAGCATTTT. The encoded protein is CASSYEDQPQHF.

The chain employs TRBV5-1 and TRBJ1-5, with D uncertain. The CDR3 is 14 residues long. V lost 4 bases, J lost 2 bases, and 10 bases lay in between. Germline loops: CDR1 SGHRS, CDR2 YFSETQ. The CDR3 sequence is CASSLSTGNQPQHF. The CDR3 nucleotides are TGCGCCAGCAGCCTATCCACCGGCAATCAGCCCCAGCATTTT.

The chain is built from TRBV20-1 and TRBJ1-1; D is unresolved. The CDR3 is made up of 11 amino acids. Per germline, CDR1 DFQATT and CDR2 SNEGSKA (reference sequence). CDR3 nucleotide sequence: TGCACAATGAACAGGAACACTGAAGCTTTCTTT. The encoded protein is CTMNRNTEAFF.

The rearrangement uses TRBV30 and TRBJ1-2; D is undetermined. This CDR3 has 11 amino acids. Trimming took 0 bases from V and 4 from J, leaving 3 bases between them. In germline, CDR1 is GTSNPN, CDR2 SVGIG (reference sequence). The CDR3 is CAWSVSYGYTF. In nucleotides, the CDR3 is TGTGCCTGGAGTGTCAGCTATGGCTACACCTTC.

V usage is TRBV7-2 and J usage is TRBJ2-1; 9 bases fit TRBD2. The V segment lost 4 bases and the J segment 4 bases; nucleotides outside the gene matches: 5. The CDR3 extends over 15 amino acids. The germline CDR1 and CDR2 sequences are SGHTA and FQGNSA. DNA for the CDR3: TGTGCCAGCAGCTCGGCGGGGGGGAATTACAATGAGCAGTTCTTC. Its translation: CASSSAGGNYNEQFF. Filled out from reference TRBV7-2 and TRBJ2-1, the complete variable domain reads GAGVSQSPSNKVTEKGKDVELRCDPISGHTALYWYRQSLGQGLEFLIYFQGNSAPDKSGLPSDRFSAERTGGSVSTLTIQRTQQEDSAVYLCASSSAGGNYNEQFFGPGTRLTVL.

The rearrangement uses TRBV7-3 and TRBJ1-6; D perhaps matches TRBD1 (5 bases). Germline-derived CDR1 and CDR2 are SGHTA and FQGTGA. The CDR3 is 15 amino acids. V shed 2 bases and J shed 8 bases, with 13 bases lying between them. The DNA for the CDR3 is TGTGCCAGCAGCTTAGGGGCCATAGGGGATTCACCCCTCCACTTT. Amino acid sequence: CASSLGAIGDSPLHF.

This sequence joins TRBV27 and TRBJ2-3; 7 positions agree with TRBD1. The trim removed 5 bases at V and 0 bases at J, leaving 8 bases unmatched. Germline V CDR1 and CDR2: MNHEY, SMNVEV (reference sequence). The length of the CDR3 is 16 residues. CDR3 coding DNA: TGTGCCAGCAGTGTCCGGACAGGAGACAGCACAGATACGCAGTATTTT. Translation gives CASSVRTGDSTDTQYF.

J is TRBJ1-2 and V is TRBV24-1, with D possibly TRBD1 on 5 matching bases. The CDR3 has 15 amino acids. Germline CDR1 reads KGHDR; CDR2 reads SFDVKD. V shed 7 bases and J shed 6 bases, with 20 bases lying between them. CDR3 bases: TGTGCCACCAGGAACGTGATGGGGGAGGAGGATGGCTACACCTTC. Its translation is CATRNVMGEEDGYTF.

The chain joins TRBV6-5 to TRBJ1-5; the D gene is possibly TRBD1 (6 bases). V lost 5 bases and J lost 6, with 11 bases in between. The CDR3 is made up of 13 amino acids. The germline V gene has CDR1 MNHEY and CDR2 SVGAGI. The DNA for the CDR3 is TGTGCCAGCAGTACACAGGGCTTTCAGCCCCAGCATTTT. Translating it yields CASSTQGFQPQHF.

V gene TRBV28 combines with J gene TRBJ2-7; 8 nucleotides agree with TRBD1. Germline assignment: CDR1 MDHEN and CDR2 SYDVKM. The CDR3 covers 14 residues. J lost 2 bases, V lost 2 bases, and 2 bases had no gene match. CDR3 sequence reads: CASSLADRAYEQYF. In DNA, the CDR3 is TGTGCCAGCAGTTTAGCGGACAGGGCCTACGAGCAGTACTTC.

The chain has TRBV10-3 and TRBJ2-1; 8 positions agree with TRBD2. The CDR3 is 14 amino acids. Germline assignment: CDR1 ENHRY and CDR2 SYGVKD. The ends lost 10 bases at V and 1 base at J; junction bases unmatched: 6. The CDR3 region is CASSAGESYNEQFF. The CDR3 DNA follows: TGTGCCAGTTCAGCGGGGGAGTCCTACAATGAGCAGTTCTTC.

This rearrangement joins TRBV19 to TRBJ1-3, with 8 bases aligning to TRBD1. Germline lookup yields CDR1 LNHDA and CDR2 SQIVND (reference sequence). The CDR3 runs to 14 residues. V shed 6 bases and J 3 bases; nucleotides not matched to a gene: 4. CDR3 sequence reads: CASRKTGVGNTIYF. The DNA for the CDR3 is TGTGCCAGTAGGAAGACAGGGGTTGGAAACACCATATATTTT.

CDR3 DNA sequence: TGTGCCAGCAGCCAGAACTTCTATGGCTACACCTTC. It specifies CASSQNFYGYTF. The rearrangement uses TRBV14 and TRBJ1-2; D is uncertain. There are 12 residues in the CDR3. Per germline, CDR1 SGHDN and CDR2 FVKESK. V was clipped by 3 bases and J by 4 bases, with 6 bases between them.

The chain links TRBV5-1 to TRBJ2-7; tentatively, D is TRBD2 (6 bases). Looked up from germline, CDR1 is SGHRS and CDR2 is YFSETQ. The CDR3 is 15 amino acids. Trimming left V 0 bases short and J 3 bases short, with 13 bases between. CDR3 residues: CASSLGWGDGYEQYF. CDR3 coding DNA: TGCGCCAGCAGCTTGGGATGGGGGGACGGCTACGAGCAGTACTTC.